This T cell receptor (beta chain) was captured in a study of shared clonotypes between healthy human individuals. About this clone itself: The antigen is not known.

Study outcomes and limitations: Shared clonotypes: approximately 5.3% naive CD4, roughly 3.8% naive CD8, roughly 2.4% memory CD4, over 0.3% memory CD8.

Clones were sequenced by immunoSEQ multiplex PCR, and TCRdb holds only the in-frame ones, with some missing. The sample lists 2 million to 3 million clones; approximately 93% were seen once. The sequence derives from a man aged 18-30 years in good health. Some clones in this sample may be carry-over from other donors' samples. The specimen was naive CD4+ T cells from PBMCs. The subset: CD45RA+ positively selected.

In nucleotides, the CDR3 is TGTGCCAGCAGCCCCGGACAGGGGAGCACTGAAGCTTTCTTT. It is translated as CASSPGQGSTEAFF. This chain joins TRBV5-4 and TRBJ1-1; 9 bases are shared with TRBD1. The V and J ends lost 4 bases and 4 bases, in that order; junction bases with no gene match: 5. Germline V gene lookup returns CDR1 SGHNT and CDR2 YYREEE (reference sequence). This CDR3 region has 14 residues.